Listed below are T cell receptor beta chains from one sample, sequenced in a study of blood T cells in healthy people across ages. MiXCR was run by TCRdb on the 5' RACE reads, yielding one entry per CDR3 protein. The sample has approximately 1,700,000 distinct CDR3 sequences; around 40% are singletons. Sample: blood. These receptors were obtained from a human donor in good health. CDR3s include the opening cysteine and the closing phenylalanine or tryptophan. The D gene is left open where the match is weak. The listing skips clone size in some rows; elsewhere it reads once, few, many or a size class.

v_call: TRBV27; clone_size: -; d_call: -; j_call: TRBJ1-5; cdr3_nt: TGTGCCAGCAGCCCGGGAGGGGCGCAAATAGATCAGCCCCAGCATTTT; cdr3_aa: CASSPGGAQIDQPQHF
v_call: TRBV3-1; clone_size: -; d_call: -; j_call: TRBJ1-4; cdr3_nt: TGTGCCAGCAGCCAAGATCTAACTCAAAAACTGTTTTTT; cdr3_aa: CASSQDLTQKLFF
v_call: TRBV7-9; clone_size: many; d_call: TRBD1; j_call: TRBJ1-1; cdr3_nt: TGTGCCAGCAGCTTAGAACAGGGGGCGAGTCCTGAAGCTTTCTTT; cdr3_aa: CASSLEQGASPEAFF
v_call: TRBV5-1; clone_size: -; d_call: -; j_call: TRBJ2-2; cdr3_nt: TGCGCCAGCAGCCTCCTGTTCACCGGGGAGCTGTTTTTT; cdr3_aa: CASSLLFTGELFF
v_call: TRBV6-2/TRBV6-3; clone_size: -; d_call: TRBD2; j_call: TRBJ2-5; cdr3_nt: TGTGCCAGCAGTTACTCGTTTCGACCTAACTTGACTAGCGGGGAAAGTGAGACCCAGTACTTC; cdr3_aa: CASSYSFRPNLTSGESETQYF
v_call: TRBV12-3/TRBV12-4; clone_size: many; d_call: TRBD1; j_call: TRBJ1-5; cdr3_nt: TGTGCCAGCAGTTTAGGGACAGGGGCTCAGCCCCAGCATTTT; cdr3_aa: CASSLGTGAQPQHF
v_call: TRBV7-9; clone_size: many; d_call: TRBD1; j_call: TRBJ2-3; cdr3_nt: TGTGCCAGCAGCTTGAGCAGGACAGGGGATACGCAGTATTTT; cdr3_aa: CASSLSRTGDTQYF
v_call: TRBV20-1; clone_size: many; d_call: -; j_call: TRBJ2-1; cdr3_nt: TGCAGTGCTAGAGATCCGTGGCAGGAGGACTACAATGAGCAGTTCTTC; cdr3_aa: CSARDPWQEDYNEQFF
v_call: TRBV7-6; clone_size: -; d_call: -; j_call: TRBJ1-5; cdr3_nt: TGTGCCAGCAACCCCGGGGGTGGGGACAAATTATTAAATCAGCCCCAGCATTTT; cdr3_aa: CASNPGGGDKLLNQPQHF
v_call: TRBV29-1; clone_size: few; d_call: -; j_call: TRBJ2-3; cdr3_nt: TGCAGCGTTGCTTATTATGCAGCCGGCACAGATACGCAGTATTTT; cdr3_aa: CSVAYYAAGTDTQYF
v_call: TRBV7-6; clone_size: -; d_call: TRBD1; j_call: TRBJ1-1; cdr3_nt: TGTGCCAGCAGCTTAGAGGGACAGGGGTGGCACACTGAAGCTTTCTTT; cdr3_aa: CASSLEGQGWHTEAFF
v_call: TRBV12-3/TRBV12-4; clone_size: -; d_call: -; j_call: TRBJ1-2; cdr3_nt: TGTGCCAGCAGTTCCTTTTCGGGACATTACTATGGCTACACCTTC; cdr3_aa: CASSSFSGHYYGYTF
v_call: TRBV20-1; clone_size: -; d_call: TRBD2; j_call: TRBJ2-1; cdr3_nt: TGCAGTGCTAGAGATTCCACTAGCGGGGGATGCAATGAGCAGTTCTTC; cdr3_aa: CSARDSTSGGCNEQFF
v_call: TRBV7-8; clone_size: once; d_call: TRBD1; j_call: TRBJ1-2; cdr3_nt: TGTGCCAGCAGCCCCGGGACAGCTGAATATGGCTACACCTTC; cdr3_aa: CASSPGTAEYGYTF
v_call: TRBV12-5; clone_size: -; d_call: -; j_call: TRBJ1-3; cdr3_nt: TGTGCTAGTGGTTTGGGCATCTCTGGAAACACCATATATTTT; cdr3_aa: CASGLGISGNTIYF
v_call: TRBV2; clone_size: -; d_call: TRBD2; j_call: TRBJ2-3; cdr3_nt: TGTGCCAGCAGCCTTGAGCGGGGAGAGACAGATACGCAGTATTTT; cdr3_aa: CASSLERGETDTQYF
v_call: TRBV29-1; clone_size: -; d_call: TRBD1; j_call: TRBJ2-1; cdr3_nt: TGCAGCGTTGAAGGGGGGACAGATTCCTACAATGAGCAGTTCTTC; cdr3_aa: CSVEGGTDSYNEQFF
v_call: TRBV11-2; clone_size: -; d_call: -; j_call: TRBJ1-2; cdr3_nt: TGTGCCAGCAGCCCGAATGTAGGCTATGGCTACACCTTC; cdr3_aa: CASSPNVGYGYTF
v_call: TRBV5-5; clone_size: few; d_call: -; j_call: TRBJ1-4; cdr3_nt: TGTGCCAGCAGACCGGTCCCCCCAGAAAAACTGTTTTTT; cdr3_aa: CASRPVPPEKLFF
v_call: TRBV11-2; clone_size: few; d_call: -; j_call: TRBJ1-2; cdr3_nt: TGTGCCAGCAGCTTAGATGAGGGGGTCCCGATATATGGCTACACCTTC; cdr3_aa: CASSLDEGVPIYGYTF
v_call: TRBV14; clone_size: -; d_call: -; j_call: TRBJ1-2; cdr3_nt: TGTGCCAGCAGCCAATTCCAGGGGAGCAGAGGCTACACCTTC; cdr3_aa: CASSQFQGSRGYTF
v_call: TRBV5-1; clone_size: -; d_call: TRBD1; j_call: TRBJ2-6; cdr3_nt: TGCGCCAGCAGCCACTCGGACAGGAGCTCTGGGGCCAACGTTCTGACTTTC; cdr3_aa: CASSHSDRSSGANVLTF
v_call: TRBV11-2; clone_size: -; d_call: -; j_call: TRBJ2-5; cdr3_nt: TGTGCCAGCAGCTTATTAGGTCGGACAAGCGGGACCCAGTACTTC; cdr3_aa: CASSLLGRTSGTQYF
v_call: TRBV3-1; clone_size: few; d_call: TRBD1; j_call: TRBJ1-2; cdr3_nt: TGTGCCAGCAGCCTTAACCAGGGGGGGGCCGGTGGCTACACCTTC; cdr3_aa: CASSLNQGGAGGYTF
v_call: TRBV9; clone_size: -; d_call: TRBD1; j_call: TRBJ2-5; cdr3_nt: TGTGCCAGCAGCGCGCAGGTATCAGGGGGTCAAGAGACCCAGTACTTC; cdr3_aa: CASSAQVSGGQETQYF
v_call: TRBV20-1; clone_size: -; d_call: -; j_call: TRBJ1-5; cdr3_nt: TGCAGTGCTAGGAGGCGGGATCGGCCCCAGCATTTT; cdr3_aa: CSARRRDRPQHF
v_call: TRBV7-6; clone_size: few; d_call: -; j_call: TRBJ1-1; cdr3_nt: TGTGCCAGCAGGGTTTCGGTGAACACTGAAGCTTTCTTT; cdr3_aa: CASRVSVNTEAFF
v_call: TRBV29-1; clone_size: few; d_call: -; j_call: TRBJ1-1; cdr3_nt: TGCAGCGTTGAGTGGAGTTCGGGGGTTGTTGAAGCTTTCTTT; cdr3_aa: CSVEWSSGVVEAFF
v_call: TRBV6-5; clone_size: -; d_call: -; j_call: TRBJ1-1; cdr3_nt: TGTGCCAGCAGGTCCTGGGCAGGTGAAGCTTTCTTT; cdr3_aa: CASRSWAGEAFF
v_call: TRBV5-5; clone_size: -; d_call: TRBD2; j_call: TRBJ2-1; cdr3_nt: TGTGCCAGCAGCTTGGGCTCGGGGGGGTGGAATGAGCAGTTCTTC; cdr3_aa: CASSLGSGGWNEQFF
v_call: TRBV15; clone_size: -; d_call: TRBD2; j_call: TRBJ2-5; cdr3_nt: TGTGCCACCAGCCCGAGGGAGGGGCTAGAGACCCAGTACTTC; cdr3_aa: CATSPREGLETQYF
v_call: TRBV4-1; clone_size: -; d_call: TRBD1; j_call: TRBJ1-1; cdr3_nt: TGCGCCAGCAGCCAACTATTTGGACAGGCCGCTTTCTTT; cdr3_aa: CASSQLFGQAAFF
v_call: TRBV4-2; clone_size: once; d_call: TRBD1; j_call: TRBJ1-2; cdr3_nt: TGTGCCAGCAGCCAAGATAACCAGGGGGCTATTGGCTACACCTTC; cdr3_aa: CASSQDNQGAIGYTF
v_call: TRBV20-1; clone_size: -; d_call: -; j_call: TRBJ1-2; cdr3_nt: TGCAGTGCTAGAGATAACGTGGGACGTAGTGACGGCTACACCTTC; cdr3_aa: CSARDNVGRSDGYTF
v_call: TRBV7-2; clone_size: -; d_call: -; j_call: TRBJ2-2; cdr3_nt: TGTGCCAGCAGCTTAGTAACAGGGAACACCGGGGAGCTGTTTTTT; cdr3_aa: CASSLVTGNTGELFF
v_call: TRBV5-6; clone_size: few; d_call: TRBD1; j_call: TRBJ1-5; cdr3_nt: TGTGCCAGCAGTTTCAGACAGGGCCTCAATCAGCCCCAGCATTTT; cdr3_aa: CASSFRQGLNQPQHF
v_call: TRBV13; clone_size: -; d_call: -; j_call: TRBJ1-1; cdr3_nt: TGTGCCAGCAGTCGCGTGAGAACTGAAGCTTTCTTT; cdr3_aa: CASSRVRTEAFF
v_call: TRBV7-2; clone_size: -; d_call: -; j_call: TRBJ2-4; cdr3_nt: TGTGCCGGCAACTTCCTTGGAGGGGGTTCCAAAAACATTCAGTACTTC; cdr3_aa: CAGNFLGGGSKNIQYF
v_call: TRBV5-1; clone_size: once; d_call: -; j_call: TRBJ1-6; cdr3_nt: TGCGCCAGCAGCTTCGAGAGGAGTAATTCACCCCTCCACTTT; cdr3_aa: CASSFERSNSPLHF
v_call: TRBV20-1; clone_size: -; d_call: -; j_call: TRBJ2-3; cdr3_nt: TGCAGTGCTAGTTTGGGCACAGATACGCAGTATTTT; cdr3_aa: CSASLGTDTQYF
v_call: TRBV7-9; clone_size: -; d_call: -; j_call: TRBJ1-2; cdr3_nt: TGTGCCAGCAGCTCCTCGGGGGGCCCTATCTATGGCTACACCTTC; cdr3_aa: CASSSSGGPIYGYTF
v_call: TRBV29-1; clone_size: -; d_call: -; j_call: TRBJ1-2; cdr3_nt: TGCAGCGCCCGGGACACCAGAAACCCATTCTATGGCTACACCTTC; cdr3_aa: CSARDTRNPFYGYTF
v_call: TRBV4-3; clone_size: few; d_call: TRBD1; j_call: TRBJ2-1; cdr3_nt: TGCGCCAGCAGCCAAGATAGGACAGGGAATAATGAGCAGTTCTTC; cdr3_aa: CASSQDRTGNNEQFF
v_call: TRBV29-1; clone_size: -; d_call: TRBD1; j_call: TRBJ1-2; cdr3_nt: TGCAGCGTTGGCCTATGGGGGACAGGGGGGTTTAGCTATGGCTACACCTTC; cdr3_aa: CSVGLWGTGGFSYGYTF
v_call: TRBV4-2; clone_size: -; d_call: -; j_call: TRBJ2-1; cdr3_nt: TGTGCCAGCAGCCCATTGGGGGACGGGGGGCACTACAATGAGCAGTTCTTC; cdr3_aa: CASSPLGDGGHYNEQFF
v_call: TRBV7-3; clone_size: -; d_call: TRBD1; j_call: TRBJ1-2; cdr3_nt: TGTGCCAGCAGCTCGGGACAGGGAGCTGGAGCGGGAGGCTACACCTTC; cdr3_aa: CASSSGQGAGAGGYTF
v_call: TRBV10-3; clone_size: many; d_call: -; j_call: TRBJ1-2; cdr3_nt: TGTGCCATTTTGGGGGTTGATGGCTACACCTTC; cdr3_aa: CAILGVDGYTF
v_call: TRBV20-1; clone_size: -; d_call: TRBD2; j_call: TRBJ2-1; cdr3_nt: TGCAGTGCTAGTACCAGCGGGGGGGCCTTGGAGCAGTTCTTC; cdr3_aa: CSASTSGGALEQFF
v_call: TRBV7-2; clone_size: few; d_call: -; j_call: TRBJ1-2; cdr3_nt: TGTGCCAGCAGCTTAGAGGGCAGGGCCTTAACCGGCTACACCTTC; cdr3_aa: CASSLEGRALTGYTF
v_call: TRBV3-1; clone_size: few; d_call: -; j_call: TRBJ2-5; cdr3_nt: TGTGCCAGCAGCCCCCGGGTGGGCGCGGAGACCCAGTACTTC; cdr3_aa: CASSPRVGAETQYF